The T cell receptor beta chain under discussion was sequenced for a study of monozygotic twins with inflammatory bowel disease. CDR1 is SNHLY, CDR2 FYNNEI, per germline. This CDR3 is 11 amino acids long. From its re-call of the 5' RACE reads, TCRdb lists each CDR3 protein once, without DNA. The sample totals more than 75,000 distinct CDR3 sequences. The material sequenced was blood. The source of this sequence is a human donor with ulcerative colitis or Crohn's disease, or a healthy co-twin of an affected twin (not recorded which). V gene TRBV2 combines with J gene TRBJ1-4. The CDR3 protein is CASSENEKLFF.